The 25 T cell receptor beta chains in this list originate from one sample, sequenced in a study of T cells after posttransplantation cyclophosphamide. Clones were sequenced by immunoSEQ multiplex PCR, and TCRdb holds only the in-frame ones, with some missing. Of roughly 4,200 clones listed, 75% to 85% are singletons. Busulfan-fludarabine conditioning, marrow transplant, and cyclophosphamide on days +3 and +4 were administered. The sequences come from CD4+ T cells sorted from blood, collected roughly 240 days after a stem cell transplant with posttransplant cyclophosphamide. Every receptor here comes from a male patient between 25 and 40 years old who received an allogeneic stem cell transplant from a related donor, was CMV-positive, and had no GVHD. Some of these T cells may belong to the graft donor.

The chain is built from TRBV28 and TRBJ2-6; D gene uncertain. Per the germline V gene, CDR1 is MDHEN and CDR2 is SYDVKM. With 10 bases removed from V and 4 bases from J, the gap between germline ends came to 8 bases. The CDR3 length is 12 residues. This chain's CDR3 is CATEAGANVLTF. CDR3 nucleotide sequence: TGTGCCACGGAAGCGGGGGCCAACGTCCTGACTTTC.

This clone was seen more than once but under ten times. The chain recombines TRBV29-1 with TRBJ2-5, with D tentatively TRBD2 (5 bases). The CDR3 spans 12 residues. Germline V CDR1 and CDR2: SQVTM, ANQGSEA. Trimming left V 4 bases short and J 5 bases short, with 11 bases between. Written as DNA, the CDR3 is TGCAGCGTTGTCATCCGGGGTGAGACCCAGTACTTC. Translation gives CSVVIRGETQYF.

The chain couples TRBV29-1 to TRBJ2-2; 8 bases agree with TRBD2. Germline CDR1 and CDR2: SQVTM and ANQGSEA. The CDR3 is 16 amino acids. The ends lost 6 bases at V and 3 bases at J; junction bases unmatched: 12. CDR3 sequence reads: CSVRNSGTKDTGELFF. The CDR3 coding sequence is TGCAGCGTCAGGAATAGCGGGACGAAGGACACCGGGGAGCTGTTTTTT.

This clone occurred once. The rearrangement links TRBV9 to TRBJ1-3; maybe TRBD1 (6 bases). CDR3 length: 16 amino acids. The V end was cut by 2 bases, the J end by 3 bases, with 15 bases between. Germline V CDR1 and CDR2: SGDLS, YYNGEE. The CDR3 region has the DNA TGTGCCAGCAGCGTTACGGCAGGGGAAGGTGGAAACACCATATATTTT. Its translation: CASSVTAGEGGNTIYF.

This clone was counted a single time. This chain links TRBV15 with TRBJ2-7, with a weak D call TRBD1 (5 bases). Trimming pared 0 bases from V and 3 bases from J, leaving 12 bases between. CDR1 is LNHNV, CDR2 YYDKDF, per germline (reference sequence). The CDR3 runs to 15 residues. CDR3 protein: CATSRDRAPIYEQYF. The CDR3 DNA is TGTGCCACCAGCAGAGACAGGGCCCCGATCTACGAGCAGTACTTC.

The CDR3 DNA is TGTGCCAGCAGCAAAGCCGGTGCCAATGAGCAGTTCTTC. It is translated as CASSKAGANEQFF. The V gene is TRBV2, the J gene TRBJ2-1; D is unresolved. V was trimmed by 6 bases and J by 6 bases, leaving 12 bases between them. The germline V gene encodes CDR1 SNHLY and CDR2 FYNNEI. The CDR3 has 13 amino acids.

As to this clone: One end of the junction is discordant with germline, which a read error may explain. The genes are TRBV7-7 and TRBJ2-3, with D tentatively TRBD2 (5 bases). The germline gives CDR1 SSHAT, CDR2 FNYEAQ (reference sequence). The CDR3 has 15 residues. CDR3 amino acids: CASSLARTSTDTQYF. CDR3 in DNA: TGTGCTAGCAGCTTAGCTCGGACTAGCACAGATACGCAGTATTTT.

This chain's CDR3 is CASKGGSYEQYF. CDR3 nucleotide sequence: TGTGCCAGCAAGGGCGGGAGTTACGAGCAGTACTTC. The chain combines TRBV6-6 with TRBJ2-5; 7 bases fit TRBD2. The J call may be wrong; the DNA end is better matched by TRBJ2-7. Germline V gives CDR1 MNHNY, CDR2 SVGAGI (reference sequence). The CDR3 has 12 residues.

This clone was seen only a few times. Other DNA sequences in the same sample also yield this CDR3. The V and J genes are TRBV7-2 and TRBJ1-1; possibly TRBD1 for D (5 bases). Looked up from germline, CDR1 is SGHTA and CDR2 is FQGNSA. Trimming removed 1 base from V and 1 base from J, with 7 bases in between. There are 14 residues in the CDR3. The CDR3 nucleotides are TGTGCCAGCAGCTTAGTTACAGGGAACACTGAAGCTTTCTTT. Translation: CASSLVTGNTEAFF.

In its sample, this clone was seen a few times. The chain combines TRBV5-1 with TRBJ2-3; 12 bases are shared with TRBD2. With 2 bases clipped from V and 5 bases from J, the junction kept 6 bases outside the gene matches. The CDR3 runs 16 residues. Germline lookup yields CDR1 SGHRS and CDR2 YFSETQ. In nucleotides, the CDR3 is TGCGCCAGCAGCTTAGCTAGCGGGGGGGCCATAGATACGCAGTATTTT. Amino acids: CASSLASGGAIDTQYF.

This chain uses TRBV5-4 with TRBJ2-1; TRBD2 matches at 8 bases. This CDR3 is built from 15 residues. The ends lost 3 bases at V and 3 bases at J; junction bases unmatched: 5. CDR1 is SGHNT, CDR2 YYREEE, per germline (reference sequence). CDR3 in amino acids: CASSSGGAGYNEQFF. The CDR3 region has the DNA TGTGCCAGCAGCTCGGGGGGGGCAGGCTACAATGAGCAGTTCTTC.

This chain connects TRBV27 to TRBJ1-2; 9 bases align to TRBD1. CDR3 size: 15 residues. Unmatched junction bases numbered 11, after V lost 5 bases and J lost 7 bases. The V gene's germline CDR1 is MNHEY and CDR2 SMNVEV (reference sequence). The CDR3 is CASSPQGTGPGGYTF. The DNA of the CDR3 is TGTGCCAGCAGTCCTCAAGGGACAGGGCCGGGTGGCTACACCTTC.

The CDR3 nucleotides are TGTGCCAGCAGTTTCGTTTGGGCGGGACCAAACACCGGGGAGCTGTTTTTT. Translation gives CASSFVWAGPNTGELFF. The chain is built from TRBV27 and TRBJ2-2; a possible D gene is TRBD2 (6 bases). This CDR3 has 17 amino acids. V was trimmed by 3 bases and J by 2 bases, leaving 16 bases between them. Germline values: CDR1 MNHEY, CDR2 SMNVEV (reference sequence).

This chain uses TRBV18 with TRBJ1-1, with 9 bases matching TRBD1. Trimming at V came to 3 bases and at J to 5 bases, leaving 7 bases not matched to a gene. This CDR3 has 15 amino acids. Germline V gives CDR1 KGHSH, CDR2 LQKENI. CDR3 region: CASSPGTGSDTEAFF. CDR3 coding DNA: TGTGCCAGCTCACCCGGGACAGGGAGTGATACTGAAGCTTTCTTT.

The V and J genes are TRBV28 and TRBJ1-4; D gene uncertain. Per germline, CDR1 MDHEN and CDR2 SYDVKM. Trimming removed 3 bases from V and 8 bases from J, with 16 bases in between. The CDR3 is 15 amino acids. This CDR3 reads CASSFGDMRKEKLFF. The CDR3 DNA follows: TGTGCCAGCAGTTTCGGTGATATGAGGAAGGAAAAACTGTTTTTT.

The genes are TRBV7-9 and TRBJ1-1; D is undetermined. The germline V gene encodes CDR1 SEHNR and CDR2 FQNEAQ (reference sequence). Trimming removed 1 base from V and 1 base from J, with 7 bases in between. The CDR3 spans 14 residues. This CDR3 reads CASSLVTGNTEAFF. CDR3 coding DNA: TGTGCCAGCAGCTTAGTGACGGGGAACACTGAAGCTTTCTTT.

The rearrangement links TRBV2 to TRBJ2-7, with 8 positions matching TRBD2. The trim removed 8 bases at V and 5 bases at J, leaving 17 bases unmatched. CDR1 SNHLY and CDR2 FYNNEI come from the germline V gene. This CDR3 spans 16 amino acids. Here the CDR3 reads CASRNGLAQGWNEQYF. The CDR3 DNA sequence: TGTGCCAGCCGTAACGGACTAGCACAAGGGTGGAACGAGCAGTACTTC. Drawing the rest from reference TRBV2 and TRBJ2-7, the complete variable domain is EPEVTQTPSHQVTQMGQEVILRCVPISNHLYFYWYRQILGQKVEFLVSFYNNEISEKSEIFDDQFSVERPDGSNFTLKIRSTKLEDSAMYFCASRNGLAQGWNEQYFGPGTRLTVT.

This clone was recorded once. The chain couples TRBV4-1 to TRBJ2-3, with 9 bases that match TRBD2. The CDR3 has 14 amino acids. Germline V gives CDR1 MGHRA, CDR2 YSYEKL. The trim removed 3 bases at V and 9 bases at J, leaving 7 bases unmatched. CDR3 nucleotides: TGCGCCAGCAGCCATCCGTTGACTAGCGGAACGCAGTATTTT. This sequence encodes CASSHPLTSGTQYF.

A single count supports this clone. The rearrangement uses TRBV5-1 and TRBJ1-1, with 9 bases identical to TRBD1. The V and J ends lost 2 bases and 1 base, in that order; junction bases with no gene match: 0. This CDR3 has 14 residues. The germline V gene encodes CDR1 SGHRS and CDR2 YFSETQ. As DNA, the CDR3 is TGCGCCAGCAGCTTACAGGGGGCGAACACTGAAGCTTTCTTT. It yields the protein CASSLQGANTEAFF. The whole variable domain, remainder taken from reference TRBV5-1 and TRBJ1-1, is KAGVTQTPRYLIKTRGQQVTLSCSPISGHRSVSWYQQTPGQGLQFLFEYFSETQRNKGNFPGRFSGRQFSNSRSEMNVSTLELGDSALYLCASSLQGANTEAFFGQGTRLTVV.

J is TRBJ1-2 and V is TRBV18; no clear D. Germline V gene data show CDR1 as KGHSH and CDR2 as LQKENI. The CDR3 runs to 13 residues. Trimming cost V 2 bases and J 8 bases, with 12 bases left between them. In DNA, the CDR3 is TGTGCCAGCTCACCATCGGGGAAAGGAGGCTACACCTTC. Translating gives CASSPSGKGGYTF. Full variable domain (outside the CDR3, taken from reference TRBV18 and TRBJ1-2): NAGVMQNPRHLVRRRGQEARLRCSPMKGHSHVYWYRQLPEEGLKFMVYLQKENIIDESGMPKERFSAEFPKEGPSILRIQQVVRGDSAAYFCASSPSGKGGYTFGSGTRLTVV.

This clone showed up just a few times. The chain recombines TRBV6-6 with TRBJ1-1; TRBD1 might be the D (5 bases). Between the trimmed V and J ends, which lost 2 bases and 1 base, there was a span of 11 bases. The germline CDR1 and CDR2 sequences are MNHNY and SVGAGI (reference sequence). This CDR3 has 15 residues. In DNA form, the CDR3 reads TGTGCCAGCAGTTACACCAGGGCGACGAACACTGAAGCTTTCTTT. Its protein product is CASSYTRATNTEAFF.

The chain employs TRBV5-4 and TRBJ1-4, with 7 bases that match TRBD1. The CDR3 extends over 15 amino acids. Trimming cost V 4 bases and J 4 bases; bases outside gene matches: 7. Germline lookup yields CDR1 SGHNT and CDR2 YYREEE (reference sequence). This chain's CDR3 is CASSPTGANNEKLFF. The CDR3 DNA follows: TGTGCCAGCAGCCCAACAGGGGCTAATAATGAAAAACTGTTTTTT.

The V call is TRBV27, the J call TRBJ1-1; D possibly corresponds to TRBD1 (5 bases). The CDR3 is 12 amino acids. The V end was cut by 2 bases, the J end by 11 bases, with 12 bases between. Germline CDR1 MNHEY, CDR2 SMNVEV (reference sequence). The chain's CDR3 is CASSLNGGRAFF. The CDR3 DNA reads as TGTGCCAGCAGTTTAAACGGGGGTCGGGCTTTCTTT.

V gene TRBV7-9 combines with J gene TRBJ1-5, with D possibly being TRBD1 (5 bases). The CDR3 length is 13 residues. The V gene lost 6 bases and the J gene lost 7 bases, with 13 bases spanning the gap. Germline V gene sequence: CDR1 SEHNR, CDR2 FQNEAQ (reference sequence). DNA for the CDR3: TGTGCCAGCAGAGACGGGGGAAGCCAGCCCCAGCATTTT. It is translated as CASRDGGSQPQHF.

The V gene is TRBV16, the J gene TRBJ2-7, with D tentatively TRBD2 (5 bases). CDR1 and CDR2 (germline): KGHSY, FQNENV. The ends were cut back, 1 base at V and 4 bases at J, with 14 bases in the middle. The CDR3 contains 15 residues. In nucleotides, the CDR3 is TGTGCCAGCAGCCAATTGTCGCGGGTACCTTACGAGCAGTACTTC. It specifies CASSQLSRVPYEQYF.